The sequence of this T cell receptor (beta chain) was determined in a study of regulatory T cells in long-lasting Graves disease (dated by TCRdb to the early 2020s). As for the study more broadly: Antithyroid drugs had been taken for less than 3 months by newly diagnosed Graves' disease patients. A total of around 35 samples underwent TCR sequencing: around 13 from persistent and some 20 from newly diagnosed Graves' disease patients. Peripheral blood TCR sequencing and RNA sequencing compared persistent Graves' disease patients with newly diagnosed Graves' disease patients. The study was conducted in China and was registered as a clinical trial. Beyond this particular receptor, the publication reports: Preferential use of TRBV28, TRBJ1-2 and TRBJ2-5 was observed in persistent disease, whereas TRBV20-1 and TRBJ2-1 were favored in newly diagnosed disease. Only peripheral blood was studied, because thyroid tissue, the primary lesion, was inaccessible. The authors acknowledged the small sample size as a limitation that may reduce accuracy. More public clonotypes were shared among persistent patients (around 2,600) than among newly diagnosed patients (roughly 960). Only the TCR beta chain was sequenced and analyzed. Compared with newly diagnosed patients, persistent Graves' disease patients had lower TCR Shannon entropy and fewer highly expanded clones, which suggests clonal expansion.

Library preparation was by multiplex PCR. Sequencing was performed on an Illumina HiSeq 4000. CDR3 regions were amplified by Arm-PCR with iRepertoire HTBI primers to construct TCR beta libraries. Before sequencing, the PCR products underwent gel purification. The authors processed their data as follows. Across samples, roughly 60 TRBV and 13 to 15 TRBJ segments were identified and used for gene usage analysis of CDR3 amino acid clonotypes. COPE and FqMerger were used to merge filtered high-quality paired reads into contigs. Contigs were aligned with BLAST to IMGT TRBV, TRBD and TRBJ reference genes, and CDR3 was defined per IMGT. Any clonotype with a frequency above 0.1% was classified as a highly expanded clone. Shannon entropy was used to measure repertoire diversity, and the Gini coefficient was used to measure V-J evenness. Clonotypes shared by more than one individual were considered public. Through fastp at Q25 and MiXCR, TCRdb rebuilt clones from the public reads, retaining in-frame beta chains. Every entry covers one CDR3 protein and lists the most common genes and DNA from its rows. TCRdb's processing, not the authors', yielded these V and J calls. For this sample there are about half a million distinct CDR3 sequences; around 11% appear just once. In total, the top ten clones hold about 8.9% of the sample.

Looking up the germline V gene (reference sequence) yields CDR1 PRHDT and CDR2 FYEKMQ. The germline ends are 10 bases apart after V is trimmed by 7 bases and J by 2 bases. The CDR3 has 13 amino acids, counting the end cysteine and phenylalanine. Only CDR3 DNA is held: 39 bases, read in frame from base 1. This clonotype turned up a few times. The antigen it recognizes is unknown. Base quality data are lacking; no much larger clone is found one base away. The time point label for this specimen denotes: newly diagnosed GD, antithyroid drugs for less than 3 months. RNA was extracted from PBMCs in TRIzol for both TCR sequencing and RNA sequencing. Graves' disease was diagnosed according to American Thyroid Association guidelines. Recruitment of patients was carried out at an endocrinology department in Xi'an, China. Each patient gave roughly 10 milliliters of peripheral blood, collected in an EDTA anticoagulant tube. Ficoll Paque Plus density gradient separation was used to isolate PBMCs, and no further T cell sorting was done. RNA quality was checked with an Agilent 2100 Bioanalyzer and agarose gel, and concentration with a NanoDrop 2000.

These data were likewise used in another study, on T cells in Graves' hyperthyroidism and ophthalmopathy. The second source states: Graves' hyperthyroidism was defined as stable when no progression to ophthalmopathy occurred over 18 months of follow-up. Hyperthyroidism patients were aged 18 to 65 years and newly diagnosed, with disease duration of less than 2 months. Exclusion was applied to patients with uncontrolled infections, other autoimmune diseases, pregnancy or lactation. Diagnoses relied on clinical symptoms, serum thyroxine and TRAb, thyroid ultrasound and orbital computed tomography. The TCR CDR3 was subjected to a first round of RT-PCR using the HTBI primer set and the Qiagen OneStep RT-PCR kit. Most expanded thyroid clonotypes (frequency above 0.001) were also detected in blood, a finding suggesting that blood repertoires may reflect thyroid immune responses. Ophthalmopathy was separated from stable hyperthyroidism by a 13 V-J signature model, with roughly 88% sensitivity and 81% to 82% specificity obtained in cross-validation and 80%/75% obtained in testing. During validation, the model predicted progression to ophthalmopathy a median of about 6.3 months ahead of onset, with almost 71% sensitivity and roughly 72% specificity. To identify TCR V-J signatures that set the groups apart, the researchers used a discovery cohort of 100 patients, made up of 43 with Graves' ophthalmopathy and around 58 with stable Graves' hyperthyroidism. An independent validation cohort of about 19 hyperthyroidism patients and 17 patients who later progressed to ophthalmopathy tested prospective prediction of ophthalmopathy. The approximately 90 discovery patients were divided at random into training and test sets in a 7:3 ratio. In six Graves' hyperthyroidism patients, the study also compared T-cell repertoires from thyroid tissue with T-cell repertoires from blood. After blood sampling, hyperthyroidism patients were treated with methimazole at a starting dose of 30 mg daily, and ophthalmopathy patients were treated with high-dose intravenous methylprednisolone. Libraries were constructed in a second round of multiplex PCR, after which size selection and purification were performed. The libraries were sequenced on an Illumina HiSeq2000 using paired-end 100 bp reads. SOAPnuke was used to process the raw data, with reads discarded if the reads contained adapters or uncalled bases, had a mean Phred below 15, or lacked an exact constant-primer or identifier match. COPE v1.2.5 was used to merge high-quality paired reads, and clonotypes were defined as unique nucleotide sequences. Clonotypes were aligned to IMGT TRBV, TRBD and TRBJ reference segments using MiTCR v1.1. Only V-J combinations with frequency above 0.0001, covering roughly 99% of repertoires, were analysed. The TCS score was defined as the ratio of F50 (clonal expansion) to E x V (chaos), calculated using BLOSUM62-based TCRdist between CDR3 peptides within each V-J. Welch's t-statistics and random forest reduced around 510 V-J features to around 14, which were used in a naive Bayes classifier (R e1071). No statistical method was used to fix the sample size in advance, and group allocation was not hidden from the investigators. TCR Vbeta CDR3 sequencing of fewer than 150 peripheral blood samples (approximately 44 ophthalmopathy, about 80 hyperthyroidism and roughly 17 progressor patients) is reported in the paper.

The chain employs TRBV13 and TRBJ2-3; the D gene is perhaps TRBD1, from 5 matching bases. Sequenced material: peripheral blood mononuclear cells (PBMCs), taken at new diagnosis, from a patient treated with antithyroid drugs. This receptor was identified in a woman aged 25 to 39 with Graves disease. Donor details come from another sample of the same person, matched by shared clones. The CDR3 protein sequence reads: CASKRGSTDTQYF. The DNA reads as follows: TGTGCCAGCAAAAGGGGATCCACAGATACGCAGTATTTT.